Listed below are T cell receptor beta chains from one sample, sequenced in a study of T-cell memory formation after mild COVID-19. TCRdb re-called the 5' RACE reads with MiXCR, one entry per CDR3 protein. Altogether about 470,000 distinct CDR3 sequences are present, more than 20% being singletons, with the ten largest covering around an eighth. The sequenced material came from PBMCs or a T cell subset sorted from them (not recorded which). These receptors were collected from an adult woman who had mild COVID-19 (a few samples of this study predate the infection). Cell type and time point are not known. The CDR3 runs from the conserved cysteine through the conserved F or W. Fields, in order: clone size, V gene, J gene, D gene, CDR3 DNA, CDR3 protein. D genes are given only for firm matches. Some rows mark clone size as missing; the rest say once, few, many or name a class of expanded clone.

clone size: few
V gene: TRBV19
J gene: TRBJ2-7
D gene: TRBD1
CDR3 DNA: TGTGCCAGTAGTACGGGACAGGGGCCTACGGAGCAGTACTTC
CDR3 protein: CASSTGQGPTEQYF

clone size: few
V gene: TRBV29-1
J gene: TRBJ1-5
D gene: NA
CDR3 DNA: TGCAGCATTGGTCATCAGCCCCAGCATTTT
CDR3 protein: CSIGHQPQHF

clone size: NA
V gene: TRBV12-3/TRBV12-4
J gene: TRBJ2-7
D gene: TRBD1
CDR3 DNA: TGTGCCAGCAGGACAGGGGGGGTCCTCTACGAGCAGTACTTC
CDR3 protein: CASRTGGVLYEQYF

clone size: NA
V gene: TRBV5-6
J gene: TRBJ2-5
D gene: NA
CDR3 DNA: TGTGCCAGCAGCTTCCCCGGACAGCTACAAGAGACCCAGTACTTC
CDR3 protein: CASSFPGQLQETQYF

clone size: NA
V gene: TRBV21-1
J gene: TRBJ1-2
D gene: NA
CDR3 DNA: TGCGGGGGGGGACAGTCACATGGCTACACCTTC
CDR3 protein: CGGGQSHGYTF

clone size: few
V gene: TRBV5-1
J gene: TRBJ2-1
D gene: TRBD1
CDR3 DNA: TGCGCCAGCAGCCCGGGACAGACCTACAATGAGCAGTTCTTC
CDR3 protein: CASSPGQTYNEQFF

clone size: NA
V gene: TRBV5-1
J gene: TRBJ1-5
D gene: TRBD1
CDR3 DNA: TGCGCCAGCAGCATAGGGACAGCAAATCAGCCCCAGCATTTT
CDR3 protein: CASSIGTANQPQHF

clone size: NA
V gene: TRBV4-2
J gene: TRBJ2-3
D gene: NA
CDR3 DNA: TGTGCCAGCAGCCAAGTACGGACATATAGCACAGATACGCAGTATTTT
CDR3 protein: CASSQVRTYSTDTQYF

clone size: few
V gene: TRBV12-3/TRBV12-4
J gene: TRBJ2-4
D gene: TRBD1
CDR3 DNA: TGTGCCAGCAGATTGTCCGGGACAGGGATAGCCAAAAACATTCAGTACTTC
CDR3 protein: CASRLSGTGIAKNIQYF

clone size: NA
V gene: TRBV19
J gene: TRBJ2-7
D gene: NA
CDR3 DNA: TGTGCCAGTAGTATCGGACAGATGTACGAGCAGTACTTC
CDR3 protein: CASSIGQMYEQYF

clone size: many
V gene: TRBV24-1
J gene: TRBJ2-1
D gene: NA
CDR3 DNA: TGTGCCACCAGCGGCCCGGGTCGATGGGATGAGCAGTTCTTC
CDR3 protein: CATSGPGRWDEQFF

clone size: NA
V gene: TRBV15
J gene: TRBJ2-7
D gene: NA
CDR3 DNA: TGTGCCACCAGCAGAGGGGTAAGCGAGCAGTACTTC
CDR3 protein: CATSRGVSEQYF

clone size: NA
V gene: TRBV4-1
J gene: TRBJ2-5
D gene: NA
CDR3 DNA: TGCGCCAGCAGCCAAGATTCGAGGACCCAGTACTTC
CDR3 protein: CASSQDSRTQYF

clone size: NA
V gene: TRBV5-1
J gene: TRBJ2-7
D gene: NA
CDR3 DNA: TGCGCCAGCAGCAAAACCGGGACAACTTTTAGCTCCTACGAGCAGTACTTC
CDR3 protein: CASSKTGTTFSSYEQYF

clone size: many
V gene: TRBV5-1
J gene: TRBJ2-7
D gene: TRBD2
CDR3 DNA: TGCGCCGGAATTGGTAGCGGGAGGGAAGAGCAGTACTTC
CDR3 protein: CAGIGSGREEQYF

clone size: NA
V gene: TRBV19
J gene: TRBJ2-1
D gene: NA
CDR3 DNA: TGTGCCAGTAGTATTCACGGGACACCAAAGGTGAATGAGCAGTTCTTC
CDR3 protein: CASSIHGTPKVNEQFF

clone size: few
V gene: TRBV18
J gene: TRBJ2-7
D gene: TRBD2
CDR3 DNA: TGTGCCAGTCGCAGCGGGGGGGTACCCCACGAGCAGTACTTC
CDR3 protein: CASRSGGVPHEQYF

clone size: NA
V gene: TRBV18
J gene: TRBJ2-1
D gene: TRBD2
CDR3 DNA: TGTGCCAGCTCACGGACTAGCGGCGTTTTAAATGAGCAGTTCTTC
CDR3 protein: CASSRTSGVLNEQFF

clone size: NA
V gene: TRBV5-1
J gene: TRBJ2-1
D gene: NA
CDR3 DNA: TGCGCCAGCAGCTTGCAGGCTGGGAATGAGCAGTTCTTC
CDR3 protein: CASSLQAGNEQFF

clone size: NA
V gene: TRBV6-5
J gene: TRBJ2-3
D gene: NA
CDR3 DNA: TGTGCCAGCAGTTACACCACCAACAGGGTTGATACGCAGTATTTT
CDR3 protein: CASSYTTNRVDTQYF

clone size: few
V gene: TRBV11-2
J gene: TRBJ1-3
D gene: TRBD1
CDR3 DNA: TGTGCCAGCAGCACCTACAGGGGACCCGCGCCGCGGTGGAACACCATATATTTT
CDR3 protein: CASSTYRGPAPRWNTIYF

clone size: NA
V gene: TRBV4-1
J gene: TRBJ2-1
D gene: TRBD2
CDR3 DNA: TGCGCCAGCAGCCAAGGGTCCGGGACTACCTTGCAGTTCTTC
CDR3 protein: CASSQGSGTTLQFF

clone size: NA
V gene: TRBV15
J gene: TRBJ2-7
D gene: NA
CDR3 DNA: TGTGCCACCAGCAGACGGACTCTCGGCGAGCAGTACTTC
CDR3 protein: CATSRRTLGEQYF

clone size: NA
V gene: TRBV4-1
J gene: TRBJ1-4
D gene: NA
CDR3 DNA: TGCGCCAGCAGCCAAGTAGGGATTAATGAAAAACTGTTTTTT
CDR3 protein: CASSQVGINEKLFF

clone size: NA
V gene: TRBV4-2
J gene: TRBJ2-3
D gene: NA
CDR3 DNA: TGTGCCAGCAGCCAAGACCTAGTTTTTCAAGATACGCAGTATTTT
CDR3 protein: CASSQDLVFQDTQYF

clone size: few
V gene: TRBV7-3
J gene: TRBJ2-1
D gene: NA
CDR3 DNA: TGTGCCAGCAGTACACAAGGGGGGACCATAGCGAATGAGCAGTTCTTC
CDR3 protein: CASSTQGGTIANEQFF

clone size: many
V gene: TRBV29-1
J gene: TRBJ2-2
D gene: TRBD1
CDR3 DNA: TGCAGCGTCGACAGGGGGCAGACCGGGGAGCTGTTTTTT
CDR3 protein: CSVDRGQTGELFF

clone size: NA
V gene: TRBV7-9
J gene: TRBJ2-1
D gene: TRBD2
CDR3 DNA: TGTGCCAGCAGCACTAGCGGGAGCTACAATGAGCAGTTCTTC
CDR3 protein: CASSTSGSYNEQFF

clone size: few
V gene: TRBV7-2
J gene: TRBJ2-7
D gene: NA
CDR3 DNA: TGTGCCAGCAGCTGGCGCAAATCGGGAGTCGAGCAGTACTTC
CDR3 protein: CASSWRKSGVEQYF

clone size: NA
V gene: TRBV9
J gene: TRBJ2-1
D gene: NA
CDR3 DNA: TGTGCCAGCAGCGTAGCCCGGCGGGATGAGCAGTTCTTC
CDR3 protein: CASSVARRDEQFF

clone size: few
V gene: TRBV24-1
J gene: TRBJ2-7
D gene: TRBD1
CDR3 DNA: TGTGCCACCAGTGACTCGGGACAGGGGAACTACGAGCAGTACTTC
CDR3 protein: CATSDSGQGNYEQYF

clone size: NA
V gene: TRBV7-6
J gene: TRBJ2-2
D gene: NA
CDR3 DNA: TGTGCCAGCAGCTCCCATACCCTCGCCGGGGAGCTGTTTTTT
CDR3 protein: CASSSHTLAGELFF

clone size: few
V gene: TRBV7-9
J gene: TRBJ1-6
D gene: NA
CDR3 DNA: TGTGCCAGCAGCTTAACGTTGGATTCACCCCTCCACTTT
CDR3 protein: CASSLTLDSPLHF

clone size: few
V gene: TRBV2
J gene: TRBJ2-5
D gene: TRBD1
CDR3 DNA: TGTGCCAGCAGCCTAGGACAGGCTGACCAAGAGACCCAGTACTTC
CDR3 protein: CASSLGQADQETQYF

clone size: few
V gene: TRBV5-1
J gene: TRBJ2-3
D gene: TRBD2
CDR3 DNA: TGCGCCAGTTCTCTACGGGAGCGGGAGGACCGCACAGATACGCAGTATTTT
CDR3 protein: CASSLREREDRTDTQYF

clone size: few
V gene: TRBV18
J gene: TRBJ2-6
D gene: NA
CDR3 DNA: TGTGCCAGCTCACCGCTATCTGGGGCCAACGTCCTGACTTTC
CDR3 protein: CASSPLSGANVLTF

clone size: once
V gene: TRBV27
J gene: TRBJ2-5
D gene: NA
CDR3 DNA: TGTGCCAGCAGTACCCATTCACAAGGGACCCAGTACTTC
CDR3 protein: CASSTHSQGTQYF